This T cell receptor beta chain was sequenced in a study of blood T cells in healthy people across ages. This clonotype has more than one count but fewer than ten. The CDR3 totals 13 residues. The J segment lost 9 bases and the V segment lost 3 bases, leaving 5 bases of the junction unmatched. Germline V lookup: CDR1 MGHRA, CDR2 YSYEKL. Together with a sample-barcoded 5' primer, a J-beta primer mix was included in a second PCR lasting about 7 to 11 cycles. TCRdb reanalysed the 5' RACE reads using MiXCR and keeps one entry per CDR3 protein. In the table there are about 780,000 distinct CDR3 sequences, roughly 26% of which are singletons. These same records also appear under a second study, on T cells of mothers and their children.

The rearrangement joins TRBV4-1 to TRBJ2-1, with 7 bases that match TRBD2. The source of this sequence is a boy between 10 and 17 years old in good health. The sequencing sample was made of blood. This chain's CDR3 is CASSHGLVGEQFF. The DNA for the CDR3 is TGCGCCAGCAGCCACGGACTAGTCGGTGAGCAGTTCTTC.